This TCR beta chain was documented in a study of CD8+CD57+ T cells in acquired aplastic anemia. The wider study: Quantities of DNA derived from sorted CD4+ and CD8+ cells averaged around 3 ug. Study outcomes and limitations: Patients and controls had in common 25 to 35 CD8+ CDR3 sequences. No significant patient-versus-control difference appeared in CD8+ Simpson's diversity.

Concerning this clonotype itself: The antigen remains unidentified.

Trimming left V 8 bases short and J 6 bases short, with 8 bases between. CDR3 size: 10 residues. The germline gives CDR1 MGHDK, CDR2 SYGVNS. By flow cytometry, patients selected for sequencing had shown an expansion of CD8+CD57+ cells. Each patient had severe acquired aplastic anemia. Genomic DNA constituted the template upon which TCR beta VDJ and CDR3 profiling was performed. One entry per CDR3 protein, called by TCRdb with MiXCR from the reads. In the table there are about 150,000 distinct CDR3 sequences, 40% to 55% of which are singletons. The sequencing input was sorted CD4+, CD8+, or CD8+CD57+ T cells (not recorded which) from PBMCs. The TCR was taken from a human donor with aplastic anemia. The V and J genes are TRBV25-1 and TRBJ2-7; weak D call: TRBD1 (6 bases). Here the CDR3 DNA reads TGTGCCAGCCTACAGGGCGAGCAGTACGTC. This translates into CASLQGEQYV.